This is a list of T cell receptor beta chains from one sample in a study of CD8 T cells in ankylosing spondylitis. TCRdb analysed the 5' RACE reads with MiXCR anew, one entry per CDR3 protein. The repertoire has 330,000 or so distinct CDR3 sequences, approximately 8% of them found once; the top ten carry roughly 15%. Material for sequencing was blood, either unsorted or a sorted T cell fraction (not recorded which). Source of these receptors: a male donor with ankylosing spondylitis. Each CDR3 is given with its conserved first and last residue. A D gene is named only where the DNA matches it firmly. Not every row has a clone size; where given, it reads once, few, many or a size class.

D gene	clone size	V gene	J gene	CDR3 protein	CDR3 DNA
TRBD2	many	TRBV24-1	TRBJ2-1	CATSDEGGPGEQFF	TGTGCCACCAGTGACGAGGGAGGGCCGGGTGAGCAGTTCTTC
NA	NA	TRBV10-3	TRBJ2-5	CAISESTRQETQYF	TGTGCCATCAGTGAGTCGACTAGACAAGAGACCCAGTACTTC
NA	few	TRBV9	TRBJ1-1	CASSVGRQGEAFF	TGTGCCAGCAGCGTAGGGAGGCAGGGTGAAGCTTTCTTT
TRBD1	few	TRBV7-2	TRBJ2-4	CASSSGQRTNIQYF	TGTGCCAGCAGCTCGGGACAGAGGACAAACATTCAGTACTTC
TRBD1	many	TRBV24-1	TRBJ2-6	CATSEGQGTPGANVLTF	TGTGCCACCAGTGAGGGACAGGGGACCCCTGGGGCCAACGTCCTGACTTTC
TRBD1	many	TRBV12-3/TRBV12-4	TRBJ2-3	CASSFKTGHADTQYF	TGTGCCAGCAGTTTCAAGACAGGGCATGCAGATACGCAGTATTTT
TRBD1	few	TRBV7-2	TRBJ1-3	CASSPERGQLSGNTIYF	TGTGCCAGCAGTCCCGAGAGGGGACAGCTCTCTGGAAACACCATATATTTT
NA	many	TRBV5-1	TRBJ1-3	CASSLGDTIYF	TGCGCCAGCAGCCTCGGGGACACCATATATTTT
TRBD1	few	TRBV10-3	TRBJ2-7	CAIRGQGSSYEQYF	TGTGCCATCAGGGGACAGGGAAGCTCCTACGAGCAGTACTTC
NA	many	TRBV20-1	TRBJ2-7	CSALRGTPNEQYF	TGCAGTGCGCTCCGAGGGACGCCGAACGAGCAGTACTTC
TRBD1	few	TRBV6-2/TRBV6-3	TRBJ1-1	CASSQGAEAFF	TGTGCCAGCAGTCAGGGGGCTGAAGCTTTCTTT
TRBD2	many	TRBV5-1	TRBJ2-7	CASSNSGRAYEQYF	TGCGCCAGCAGCAACAGTGGGAGGGCCTACGAGCAGTACTTC
TRBD2	NA	TRBV3-1	TRBJ2-1	CASSQVLAGGPYEQFF	TGTGCCAGCAGCCAAGTACTAGCGGGAGGGCCCTATGAGCAGTTCTTC
NA	few	TRBV6-1	TRBJ1-5	CASSEVEIQPQHF	TGTGCCAGCAGTGAGGTGGAAATTCAGCCCCAGCATTTT
TRBD1	many	TRBV24-1	TRBJ2-3	CATSDPGRQGSSTDTQYF	TGTGCCACCAGTGACCCCGGACGACAGGGTTCTAGCACAGATACGCAGTATTTT